Described below is a single TCR beta chain sequence and its context. The data are from a study of T cell responses to AZD1222 COVID-19 vaccine. Data came from immunoSEQ multiplex PCR; TCRdb stores just in-frame clones and leaves some out. The sample lists approximately 110,000 clones, around nine tenths occurring once. The V and J ends lost 5 bases and 5 bases, in that order; junction bases with no gene match: 14. The germline V gene encodes CDR1 LNHDA and CDR2 SQIVND (reference sequence). The CDR3 extends over 17 amino acids. The receptor was isolated from an adult in good health. J is TRBJ2-5 and V is TRBV19, with 10 bases that match TRBD2. Source: peripheral blood, taken on day 0 of AZD1222 vaccination. The CDR3 nucleotides read TGTGCCAGTAGTCTCTCTAGCGGGAGCCCCCGTCGGGAGACCCAGTACTTC. This sequence encodes CASSLSSGSPRRETQYF. Full variable domain (remainder filled in from reference TRBV19 and TRBJ2-5): DGGITQSPKYLFRKEGQNVTLSCEQNLNHDAMYWYRQDPGQGLRLIYYSQIVNDFQKGDIAEGYSVSREKKESFPLTVTSAQKNPTAFYLCASSLSSGSPRRETQYFGPGTRLLVL.